The 23 T cell receptor beta chains in this list originate from one sample, sequenced in a study of blood T cell repertoires in COVID-19. Profiling relied on immunoSEQ multiplex PCR, and the TCRdb table lists in-frame clones only, not all of them. In the table there are roughly 200,000 clones, approximately 82% of which are singletons. Material: PBMCs or T cells enriched from blood (not recorded which). The source of these receptors is a woman between 55 and 75 years old with acute COVID-19.

V and J are TRBV4-1 and TRBJ1-2; 9 bases map to TRBD1. CDR3 length: 16 amino acids. Germline V gene lookup returns CDR1 MGHRA and CDR2 YSYEKL. After removal of 4 bases from V and 2 bases from J, the junction contained 8 bases not matched to a gene. The CDR3 region is CASSRAGTGTNYGYTF. In nucleotides, the CDR3 is TGCGCCAGCAGCCGAGCGGGGACAGGGACCAACTATGGCTACACCTTC.

This clone was seen just once. The chain employs TRBV4-1 and TRBJ2-1, with 7 bases aligning to TRBD1. From germline, CDR1 is MGHRA and CDR2 YSYEKL. Unmatched junction bases numbered 11, after V lost 6 bases and J lost 6 bases. This CDR3 is built from 15 residues. DNA of the CDR3: TGCGCCAGCAGTTTCTCCGGGACAGTCTCCAATGAGCAGTTCTTC. Protein sequence: CASSFSGTVSNEQFF.

The CDR3 protein is CASSPPQRYEQYF. DNA of the CDR3: TGTGCCAGCTCACCACCTCAGCGGTACGAGCAGTACTTC. The rearrangement joins TRBV18 to TRBJ2-7, with D tentatively TRBD2 (5 bases). The CDR3 spans 13 residues. V was trimmed by 0 bases and J by 4 bases, leaving 7 bases between them. Germline-derived CDR1 and CDR2 are KGHSH and LQKENI.

This chain connects TRBV6-5 to TRBJ1-1; TRBD1 matches at 7 bases. Per the germline V gene, CDR1 is MNHEY and CDR2 is SVGAGI. The V gene end was trimmed by 5 bases and the J gene end by 1 base; junction bases not matched to a gene: 4. The CDR3 totals 14 residues. DNA for the CDR3: TGTGCCAGCAGTCCTGGACAGGAGAACACTGAAGCTTTCTTT. Translating gives CASSPGQENTEAFF.

This chain joins TRBV5-5 and TRBJ2-1, with 8 bases matching TRBD1. Germline CDR1 and CDR2: SGHKS and YYEKEE (reference sequence). V lost 0 bases, J lost 2 bases, and 10 bases stayed unmatched. CDR3 size: 18 residues. The CDR3, as DNA: TGTGCCAGCAGCTTGGATCAGGGGGCTCTCGTACCCTACAATGAGCAGTTCTTC. Protein: CASSLDQGALVPYNEQFF. The full variable domain, in which reference TRBV5-5 and TRBJ2-1 provide the parts outside the CDR3, is DAGVTQSPTHLIKTRGQQVTLRCSPISGHKSVSWYQQVLGQGPQFIFQYYEKEERGRGNFPDRFSARQFPNYSSELNVNALLLGDSALYLCASSLDQGALVPYNEQFFGPGTRLTVL.

This clone was detected a few times. The rearrangement links TRBV9 to TRBJ1-2, with a possible D match to TRBD1 (5 bases). With 7 bases removed from V and 5 bases from J, the gap between germline ends came to 15 bases. Germline-derived CDR1 and CDR2 are SGDLS and YYNGEE. The CDR3 consists of 13 residues. The CDR3 is CASSGGAEYGYTF. The CDR3 nucleotides read TGTGCCAGCTCAGGAGGGGCCGAGTATGGCTACACCTTC.

This chain links TRBV10-3 with TRBJ1-6; D is perhaps TRBD1 (5 bases). V dropped 10 bases and J dropped 5 bases, with 15 bases sitting between them. In germline, CDR1 is ENHRY, CDR2 SYGVKD. The CDR3 extends over 14 amino acids. This CDR3 reads CATGVGIDNSPLHF. The CDR3 DNA is TGTGCCACGGGGGTAGGCATCGATAATTCACCCCTCCACTTT.

CDR3 nucleotides: TGTGCCAGCAGCCTCGAGGTGTCCGCGGGCATTCAGTACTTC. Its protein product is CASSLEVSAGIQYF. The chain couples TRBV27 to TRBJ2-4; a possible D gene is TRBD2 (5 bases). The germline V gene has CDR1 MNHEY and CDR2 SMNVEV (reference sequence). This CDR3 contains 14 residues. V was shortened by 6 bases and J by 9 bases, with 18 bases between the two germline ends.

This rearrangement joins TRBV6-2 or TRBV6-3 to TRBJ1-1; 7 positions match TRBD1. Germline V gene sequence: CDR1 MNHEY, CDR2 SVGEGT. Trimming took 5 bases from V and 7 from J; bases not matched to a gene: 13. CDR3 length: 15 residues. The chain's CDR3 is CASSGRRGRTLEAFF. DNA of the CDR3: TGTGCCAGCAGTGGCCGGAGGGGGCGAACCCTTGAAGCTTTCTTT.

The chain joins TRBV6-5 to TRBJ1-1; 7 nucleotides line up with TRBD1. Germline V CDR1 and CDR2: MNHEY, SVGAGI. This CDR3 spans 13 amino acids. Trimming took 6 bases from V and 4 from J; bases not matched to a gene: 5. The CDR3 here is CASRSSGGTEAFF. DNA of the CDR3: TGTGCCAGCAGGTCGTCAGGGGGCACTGAAGCTTTCTTT.

The CDR3 bases are TGTGCCAGCTCACCAAAATCCGGGACAGGTTCCGAGCAGTACTTC. Translated: CASSPKSGTGSEQYF. This sequence joins TRBV18 and TRBJ2-7; TRBD1 matches 8 bases. Germline V gives CDR1 KGHSH, CDR2 LQKENI. With V trimmed by 2 bases and J by 6 bases, 9 bases remained unmatched. The CDR3 totals 15 residues. The whole variable domain, filled in from reference TRBV18 and TRBJ2-7, reads NAGVMQNPRHLVRRRGQEARLRCSPMKGHSHVYWYRQLPEEGLKFMVYLQKENIIDESGMPKERFSAEFPKEGPSILRIQQVVRGDSAAYFCASSPKSGTGSEQYFGPGTRLTVT.

The genes are TRBV7-9 and TRBJ2-2; D possibly corresponds to TRBD2 (6 bases). CDR1 and CDR2 from the germline V gene are SEHNR and FQNEAQ (reference sequence). The V and J ends lost 5 bases and 5 bases respectively, with 15 bases between them. The CDR3 length is 15 residues. The CDR3 sequence: CASSPQGGATGELFF. CDR3 coding DNA: TGTGCCAGCAGCCCGCAAGGCGGGGCAACCGGGGAGCTGTTTTTT.

V gene TRBV5-4 combines with J gene TRBJ2-3; no clear D gene. The CDR3 extends over 13 amino acids. Germline CDR1 and CDR2: SGHNT and YYREEE (reference sequence). Trimming shortened V by 4 bases and J by 0 bases, and 6 bases separated the two germline ends. CDR3 nucleotides: TGTGCCAGCAGCCCTTTTAGCACAGATACGCAGTATTTT. It specifies CASSPFSTDTQYF.

The V call is TRBV2, the J call TRBJ2-5, with D tentatively TRBD1 (6 bases). CDR1 and CDR2 (germline): SNHLY, FYNNEI. The ends were cut back, 7 bases at V and 2 bases at J, with 20 bases in the middle. This CDR3 has 16 amino acids. CDR3 loop: CASTTPAPTGQETQYF. The DNA of the CDR3 is TGTGCCAGCACCACCCCCGCCCCCACAGGGCAAGAGACCCAGTACTTC.

V is TRBV7-7 and J is TRBJ1-6; D perhaps matches TRBD1 (6 bases). This CDR3 contains 14 residues. Germline CDR1 is SSHAT and CDR2 is FNYEAQ (reference sequence). Trimming left V 5 bases short and J 10 bases short, with 15 bases between. For the CDR3, the DNA is TGTGCCAGCAGCCCGAGGGGGGGGGACTCACCCCTCCACTTT. The encoded protein is CASSPRGGDSPLHF.

This chain connects TRBV7-2 to TRBJ1-6; tentative D call: TRBD1 (6 bases). The germline V gene encodes CDR1 SGHTA and CDR2 FQGNSA. This CDR3 comprises 14 residues. V dropped 5 bases and J dropped 8 bases, with 13 bases sitting between them. CDR3 protein: CASSGGRGHSPLHF. CDR3 nucleotides: TGTGCCAGCAGCGGGGGCAGGGGTCATTCACCCCTCCACTTT. The entire variable domain, with the rest obtained from reference TRBV7-2 and TRBJ1-6, is as follows: GAGVSQSPSNKVTEKGKDVELRCDPISGHTALYWYRQSLGQGLEFLIYFQGNSAPDKSGLPSDRFSAERTGGSVSTLTIQRTQQEDSAVYLCASSGGRGHSPLHFGNGTRLTVT.

The chain combines TRBV4-1 with TRBJ2-3, with D unresolved. The V and J ends lost 0 bases and 5 bases respectively, with 12 bases between them. CDR3 length equals 15 residues. Germline values: CDR1 MGHRA, CDR2 YSYEKL. CDR3 amino acids: CASSQESRPGDTQYF. Here the CDR3 DNA reads TGCGCCAGCAGCCAAGAGTCCCGGCCGGGAGATACGCAGTATTTT.

The CDR3 spells CASRSGTSVYEQYF. The CDR3 coding sequence is TGTGCCAGCAGATCCGGGACTAGCGTTTACGAGCAGTACTTC. The chain links TRBV6-5 to TRBJ2-7, with 10 bases aligning to TRBD2. Trimming took 6 bases from V and 4 from J; bases not matched to a gene: 6. Germline-derived CDR1 and CDR2 are MNHEY and SVGAGI. This CDR3 comprises 14 residues.

The V call is TRBV6-5, the J call TRBJ1-4; D unresolved. Per germline, CDR1 MNHEY and CDR2 SVGAGI. This CDR3 contains 13 residues. Deletions cut 6 bases from V and 4 bases from J, with 9 bases between. The chain's CDR3 is CASRLIGNEKLFF. CDR3 sequence (DNA): TGTGCCAGCAGATTGATCGGTAATGAAAAACTGTTTTTT.

A single count supports this clone. The chain recombines TRBV25-1 with TRBJ1-3; no definite D call. Trimming removed 1 base at V and 5 bases at J, with 18 bases between. CDR1 MGHDK and CDR2 SYGVNS come from the germline V gene. The CDR3 consists of 17 residues. CDR3 nucleotide sequence: TGTGCCAGCAGTGAATCTGGCGGTGGATACGGAAGAAACACCATATATTTT. Translating gives CASSESGGGYGRNTIYF.

The V gene is TRBV11-3, the J gene TRBJ2-3, with 7 bases aligning to TRBD2. The germline V gene has CDR1 SGHNT and CDR2 YENEEA. This CDR3 has 16 residues. Germline trimming cut 4 bases from V and 6 bases from J; bases unmatched to any gene: 13. CDR3 sequence: CASSSAGTPPYDTQYF. The CDR3 DNA is TGTGCCAGCAGCTCAGCGGGGACTCCCCCGTATGATACGCAGTATTTT.

The V gene is TRBV3-1 (or the pseudogene TRBV3-2), the J gene TRBJ2-3, with a possible D match to TRBD2 (5 bases). This CDR3 has 17 amino acids. The V gene lost 0 bases and the J gene lost 6 bases, with 19 bases spanning the gap. Per the germline V gene, CDR1 is LGHDT and CDR2 is YNNKEL (reference sequence). CDR3 residues: CASSQEIGSSGVDTQYF. The CDR3, as DNA: TGTGCCAGCAGCCAAGAAATTGGGTCTTCCGGGGTTGATACGCAGTATTTT.

The V and J genes are TRBV30 and TRBJ2-1; 10 nucleotides align to TRBD1. V shed 5 bases, J shed 2 bases, and the junction held 18 bases outside the gene matches. The V gene's germline CDR1 is GTSNPN and CDR2 SVGIG (reference sequence). The CDR3 extends over 19 amino acids. In DNA, the CDR3 is TGTGCCTGGGAACCGGGACAGGGGACCGGCGGGGCAACCTACAATGAGCAGTTCTTC. The encoded protein is CAWEPGQGTGGATYNEQFF. The full variable domain, completed using reference TRBV30 and TRBJ2-1, is SQTIHQWPATLVQPVGSPLSLECTVEGTSNPNLYWYRQAAGRGLQLLFYSVGIGQISSEVPQNLSASRPQDRQFILSSKKLLLSDSGFYLCAWEPGQGTGGATYNEQFFGPGTRLTVL.